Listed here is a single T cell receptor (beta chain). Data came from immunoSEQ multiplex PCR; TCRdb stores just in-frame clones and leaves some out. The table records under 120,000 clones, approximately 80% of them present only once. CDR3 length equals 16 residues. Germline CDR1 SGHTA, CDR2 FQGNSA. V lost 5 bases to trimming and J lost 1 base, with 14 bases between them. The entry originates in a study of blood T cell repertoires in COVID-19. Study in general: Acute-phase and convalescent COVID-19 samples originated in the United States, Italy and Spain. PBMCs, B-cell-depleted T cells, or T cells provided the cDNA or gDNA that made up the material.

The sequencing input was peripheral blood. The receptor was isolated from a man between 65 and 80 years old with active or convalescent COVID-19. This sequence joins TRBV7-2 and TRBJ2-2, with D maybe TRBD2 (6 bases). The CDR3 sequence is CASSLRDWMNTGELFF. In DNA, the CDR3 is TGTGCCAGCAGCCTACGGGACTGGATGAACACCGGGGAGCTGTTTTTT.